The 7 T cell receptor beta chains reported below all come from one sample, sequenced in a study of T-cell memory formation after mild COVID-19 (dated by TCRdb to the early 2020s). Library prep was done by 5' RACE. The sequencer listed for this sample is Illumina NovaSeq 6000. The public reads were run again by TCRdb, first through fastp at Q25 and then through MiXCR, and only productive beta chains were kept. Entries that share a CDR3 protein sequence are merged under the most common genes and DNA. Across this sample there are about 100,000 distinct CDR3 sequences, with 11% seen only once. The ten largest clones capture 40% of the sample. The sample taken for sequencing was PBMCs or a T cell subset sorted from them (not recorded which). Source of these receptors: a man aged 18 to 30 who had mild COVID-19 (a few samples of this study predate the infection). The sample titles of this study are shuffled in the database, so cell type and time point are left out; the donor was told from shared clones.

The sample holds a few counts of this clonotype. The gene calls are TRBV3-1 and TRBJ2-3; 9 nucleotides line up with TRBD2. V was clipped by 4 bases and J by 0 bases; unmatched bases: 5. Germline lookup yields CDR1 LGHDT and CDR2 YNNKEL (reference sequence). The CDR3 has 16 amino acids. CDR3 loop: CASSLQRGVSTDTQYF. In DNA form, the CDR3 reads TGTGCCAGCAGCCTACAGCGGGGGGTTAGCACAGATACGCAGTATTTT.

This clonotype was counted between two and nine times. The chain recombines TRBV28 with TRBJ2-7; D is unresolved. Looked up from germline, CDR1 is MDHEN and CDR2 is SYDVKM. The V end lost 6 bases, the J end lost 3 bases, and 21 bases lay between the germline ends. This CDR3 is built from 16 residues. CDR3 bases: TGTGCCAGCAGCCCAATTCTTGCCGACGTTATCTACGAGCAGTACGTC. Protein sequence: CASSPILADVIYEQYV.

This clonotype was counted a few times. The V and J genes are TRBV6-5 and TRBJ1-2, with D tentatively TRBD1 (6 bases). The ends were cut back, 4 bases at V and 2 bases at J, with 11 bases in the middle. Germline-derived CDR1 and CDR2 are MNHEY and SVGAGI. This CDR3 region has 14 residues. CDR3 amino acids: CASSWDNENYGYTF. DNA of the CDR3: TGTGCCAGCAGTTGGGACAACGAAAACTATGGCTACACCTTC.

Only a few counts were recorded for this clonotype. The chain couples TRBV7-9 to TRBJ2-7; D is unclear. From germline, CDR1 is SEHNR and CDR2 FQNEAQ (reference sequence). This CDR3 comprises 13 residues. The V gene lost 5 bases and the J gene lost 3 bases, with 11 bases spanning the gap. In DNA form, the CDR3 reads TGTGCCAGCAGCGAATCATCATACTACGAGCAGTACTTC. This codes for CASSESSYYEQYF.

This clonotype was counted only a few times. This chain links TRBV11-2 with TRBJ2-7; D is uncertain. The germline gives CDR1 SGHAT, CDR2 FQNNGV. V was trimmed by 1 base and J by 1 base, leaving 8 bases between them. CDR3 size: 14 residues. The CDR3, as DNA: TGTGCCAGCAGCTTAGCCGCCTTATCCTACGAGCAGTACTTC. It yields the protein CASSLAALSYEQYF.

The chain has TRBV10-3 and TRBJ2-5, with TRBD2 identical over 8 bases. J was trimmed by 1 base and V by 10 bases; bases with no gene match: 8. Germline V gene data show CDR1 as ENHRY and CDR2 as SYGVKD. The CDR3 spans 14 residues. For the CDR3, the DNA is TGTGCCACATTGGGAACTAGCGGCCAAGAGACCCAGTACTTC. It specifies CATLGTSGQETQYF.

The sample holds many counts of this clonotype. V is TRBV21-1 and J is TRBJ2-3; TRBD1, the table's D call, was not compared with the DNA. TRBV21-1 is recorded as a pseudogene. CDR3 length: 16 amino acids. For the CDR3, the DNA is TGTGCCAGCAGCGACCGAGGGACAGGGGGTCCAGATACGCAGTATTTT. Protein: CASSDRGTGGPDTQYF.